This T cell receptor (beta chain) is drawn from a study of T cells in Graves' hyperthyroidism and ophthalmopathy. The overall study: Any treatment followed the collection of peripheral blood at initial diagnosis.

The CDR3 extends over 15 amino acids. Looked up from germline, CDR1 is GTSNPN and CDR2 is SVGIG (reference sequence). V trimming: 3 bases; J trimming: 5 bases; junction bases outside the gene matches: 10. Findings and caveats of the study: Among thyroid clonotypes expanded above 0.001, most also appeared in blood.

For this clonotype: What it recognizes is unknown.

It was RNA transcripts that yielded the amplified TCR beta CDR3 regions. An initial round of RT-PCR targeting the TCR CDR3 relied on the HTBI primer set. MiXCR was run by TCRdb on the multiplex PCR reads, yielding one entry per CDR3 protein. The data show 530,000 or so distinct CDR3 sequences, less than 25% seen once. Subjects with ophthalmopathy showed a Clinical Activity Score no lower than 3, a NOSPECS grade no lower than 4, and a duration shorter than 3 months. V is TRBV30 and J is TRBJ2-5, with TRBD1 matching over 9 bases. This sequence was found in a woman aged 25-40 years with Graves' ophthalmopathy. The specimen was blood. DNA of the CDR3: TGTGCCTGGAGAGGACCGGGACAGGGTGTTGAGACCCAGTACTTC. Encoded protein: CAWRGPGQGVETQYF. Based on the CDR3 plus reference TRBV30 and TRBJ2-5, the full variable domain is SQTIHQWPATLVQPVGSPLSLECTVEGTSNPNLYWYRQAAGRGLQLLFYSVGIGQISSEVPQNLSASRPQDRQFILSSKKLLLSDSGFYLCAWRGPGQGVETQYFGPGTRLLVL.